This is a list of T cell receptor beta chains from one sample in a study of vaccination and CD4 T cells after COVID-19. Antigen specificity for these receptors is unknown. Each CDR3 protein is one row after TCRdb ran MiXCR on the PCR reads. The sample comprises 22,000 or so distinct CDR3 sequences, around a third of which are singletons, and roughly an eighth rests with the top ten. The specimen comprised CD4+ T cells from blood, cultured in vitro, sampled about 7 months after SARS-CoV-2 vaccination. All receptors derive from a human donor who had recovered from COVID-19. Both conserved end residues are part of each CDR3. Each record gives: J gene, D gene, clone size, V gene, CDR3 protein, CDR3 DNA. The D gene is left open where the match is weak. Clone size is not always given. Where it is, it says once, few, many or a class for expanded clones.

j_call: TRBJ2-7
d_call: TRBD2
clone_size: .
v_call: TRBV20-1
cdr3_aa: CSAAGTSLYEQYF
cdr3_nt: TGCAGTGCTGCTGGGACTAGTCTTTACGAGCAGTACTTC

j_call: TRBJ1-5
d_call: .
clone_size: .
v_call: TRBV18
cdr3_aa: CASSPKVDGNQPQHF
cdr3_nt: TGTGCCAGCTCGCCCAAAGTAGACGGCAATCAGCCCCAGCATTTT

j_call: TRBJ2-5
d_call: .
clone_size: few
v_call: TRBV6-2/TRBV6-3
cdr3_aa: CASSYSRTMYQETQYF
cdr3_nt: TGTGCCAGCAGTTACTCTCGGACAATGTACCAAGAGACCCAGTACTTC

j_call: TRBJ2-3
d_call: TRBD2
clone_size: .
v_call: TRBV4-2
cdr3_aa: CASSQDGVAGDRDTQYF
cdr3_nt: TGTGCCAGCAGCCAAGATGGGGTAGCGGGAGATAGGGATACGCAGTATTTT

j_call: TRBJ2-1
d_call: TRBD1
clone_size: .
v_call: TRBV19
cdr3_aa: CASSPRGVGTGDYNEQFF
cdr3_nt: TGTGCCAGTAGTCCAAGGGGGGTAGGGACAGGGGACTACAATGAGCAGTTCTTC

j_call: TRBJ2-7
d_call: .
clone_size: .
v_call: TRBV19
cdr3_aa: CASSRGPGTYEQYF
cdr3_nt: TGTGCCAGTAGTAGGGGACCCGGGACCTACGAGCAGTACTTC

j_call: TRBJ2-3
d_call: .
clone_size: few
v_call: TRBV20-1
cdr3_aa: CSASLVDTQYF
cdr3_nt: TGCAGTGCTAGTCTCGTAGATACGCAGTATTTT

j_call: TRBJ1-5
d_call: TRBD1
clone_size: few
v_call: TRBV7-2
cdr3_aa: CASSPLSQGGGQPQHF
cdr3_nt: TGTGCCAGCAGCCCATTGAGTCAGGGGGGAGGTCAGCCCCAGCATTTT

j_call: TRBJ2-3
d_call: .
clone_size: few
v_call: TRBV6-5
cdr3_aa: CASSYTGRSTDTQYF
cdr3_nt: TGTGCCAGCAGTTACACCGGACGGAGCACAGATACGCAGTATTTT

j_call: TRBJ2-3
d_call: TRBD2
clone_size: few
v_call: TRBV20-1
cdr3_aa: CSARPPPGLAGVDTQYF
cdr3_nt: TGCAGTGCTAGACCACCCCCGGGACTAGCGGGAGTAGATACGCAGTATTTT

j_call: TRBJ2-1
d_call: TRBD2
clone_size: .
v_call: TRBV6-1
cdr3_aa: CASRRTLAGAFYEQFF
cdr3_nt: TGTGCCAGCAGACGGACCCTAGCGGGAGCCTTCTATGAGCAGTTCTTC

j_call: TRBJ2-6
d_call: .
clone_size: few
v_call: TRBV24-1
cdr3_aa: CATSETQGRGGANVLTF
cdr3_nt: TGTGCCACCAGTGAAACGCAGGGGAGAGGTGGGGCCAACGTCCTGACTTTC

j_call: TRBJ1-1
d_call: .
clone_size: .
v_call: TRBV7-9
cdr3_aa: CASSSQANTEAFF
cdr3_nt: TGTGCCAGCAGCTCCCAGGCGAACACTGAAGCTTTCTTT

j_call: TRBJ2-2
d_call: .
clone_size: .
v_call: TRBV20-1
cdr3_aa: CSARDWSRATGELFF
cdr3_nt: TGCAGTGCTAGAGACTGGAGCAGAGCCACCGGGGAGCTGTTTTTT

j_call: TRBJ1-5
d_call: TRBD1
clone_size: .
v_call: TRBV27
cdr3_aa: CASSPRGTVLLQPQHF
cdr3_nt: TGTGCCAGCAGTCCAAGGGGGACAGTACTACTTCAGCCCCAGCATTTT

j_call: TRBJ1-2
d_call: .
clone_size: few
v_call: TRBV20-1
cdr3_aa: CSARSPTLKGYTF
cdr3_nt: TGCAGTGCTAGATCGCCCACGTTGAAGGGCTACACCTTC

j_call: TRBJ2-1
d_call: TRBD2
clone_size: .
v_call: TRBV7-2
cdr3_aa: CASSLAGTINEQFF
cdr3_nt: TGTGCCAGCAGCTTAGCAGGGACTATCAATGAGCAGTTCTTC

j_call: TRBJ2-1
d_call: TRBD1
clone_size: .
v_call: TRBV2
cdr3_aa: CASGGQGAQNEQFF
cdr3_nt: TGTGCCAGCGGGGGACAGGGGGCGCAAAATGAGCAGTTCTTC

j_call: TRBJ1-5
d_call: .
clone_size: .
v_call: TRBV2
cdr3_aa: CASSGQRNSNQPQHF
cdr3_nt: TGTGCCAGCAGTGGGCAACGGAATAGCAATCAGCCCCAGCATTTT

j_call: TRBJ2-1
d_call: .
clone_size: .
v_call: TRBV7-3
cdr3_aa: CASSLNWDEQFF
cdr3_nt: TGTGCCAGCAGCTTAAACTGGGATGAGCAGTTCTTC

j_call: TRBJ1-2
d_call: TRBD1
clone_size: .
v_call: TRBV5-4
cdr3_aa: CASSLGTGNGYTF
cdr3_nt: TGTGCCAGCAGCTTGGGGACAGGGAATGGCTACACCTTC

j_call: TRBJ1-2
d_call: .
clone_size: .
v_call: TRBV7-9
cdr3_aa: CASSPGRNYGYTF
cdr3_nt: TGTGCCAGCAGCCCCGGTCGGAACTATGGCTACACCTTC

j_call: TRBJ1-1
d_call: .
clone_size: few
v_call: TRBV12-3/TRBV12-4
cdr3_aa: CASSLTFNTEAFF
cdr3_nt: TGTGCCAGCAGTTTGACTTTCAACACTGAAGCTTTCTTT

j_call: TRBJ2-2
d_call: .
clone_size: few
v_call: TRBV6-5
cdr3_aa: CASSNSGTGELFF
cdr3_nt: TGTGCCAGCAGCAACTCGGGGACCGGGGAGCTGTTTTTT

j_call: TRBJ1-3
d_call: .
clone_size: .
v_call: TRBV20-1
cdr3_aa: CSARDPRGFTIYF
cdr3_nt: TGCAGTGCTCGCGATCCCAGGGGTTTCACCATATATTTT

j_call: TRBJ1-1
d_call: .
clone_size: .
v_call: TRBV20-1
cdr3_aa: CSARIQGTGVTEAFF
cdr3_nt: TGCAGTGCTAGAATCCAGGGAACTGGCGTCACTGAAGCTTTCTTT

j_call: TRBJ2-3
d_call: .
clone_size: .
v_call: TRBV4-1
cdr3_aa: CASSQGPTGRSTDTQYF
cdr3_nt: TGCGCCAGCAGCCAAGGGCCGACAGGCCGTAGCACAGATACGCAGTATTTT

j_call: TRBJ2-1
d_call: TRBD2
clone_size: .
v_call: TRBV6-2/TRBV6-3
cdr3_aa: CASSFRGLAAYNEQFF
cdr3_nt: TGTGCCAGCAGTTTCCGAGGACTAGCGGCCTACAATGAGCAGTTCTTC

j_call: TRBJ1-1
d_call: .
clone_size: few
v_call: TRBV4-2
cdr3_aa: CASSQEPLNTEAFF
cdr3_nt: TGTGCCAGCAGCCAAGAGCCTCTGAACACTGAAGCTTTCTTT

j_call: TRBJ2-4
d_call: .
clone_size: .
v_call: TRBV6-5
cdr3_aa: CASSYVSGDIQYF
cdr3_nt: TGTGCCAGCAGTTACGTGAGTGGGGACATTCAGTACTTC

j_call: TRBJ1-5
d_call: TRBD1
clone_size: .
v_call: TRBV5-5
cdr3_aa: CASSSGTGSNQPQHF
cdr3_nt: TGTGCCAGCAGCTCCGGGACAGGCAGCAATCAGCCCCAGCATTTT

j_call: TRBJ2-1
d_call: .
clone_size: .
v_call: TRBV6-1
cdr3_aa: CASSAGLATEQFF
cdr3_nt: TGTGCCAGCAGTGCGGGACTTGCGACTGAGCAGTTCTTC

j_call: TRBJ2-1
d_call: TRBD2
clone_size: once
v_call: TRBV20-1
cdr3_aa: CSARDWEGARSYNEQFF
cdr3_nt: TGCAGTGCTAGAGATTGGGAGGGAGCGCGGTCCTACAATGAGCAGTTCTTC

j_call: TRBJ2-5
d_call: TRBD1
clone_size: medium-sized
v_call: TRBV19
cdr3_aa: CASSIGYRGRQETQYF
cdr3_nt: TGTGCCAGTAGTATCGGGTACAGGGGGCGCCAAGAGACCCAGTACTTC

j_call: TRBJ2-7
d_call: TRBD2
clone_size: few
v_call: TRBV7-2
cdr3_aa: CASSLGLVTLEQYF
cdr3_nt: TGTGCCAGCAGCCTGGGACTAGTAACGCTCGAGCAGTACTTC

j_call: TRBJ2-2
d_call: .
clone_size: .
v_call: TRBV11-3
cdr3_aa: CASRGNTGELFF
cdr3_nt: TGTGCCAGCAGGGGGAACACCGGGGAGCTGTTTTTT

j_call: TRBJ1-5
d_call: .
clone_size: .
v_call: TRBV6-2/TRBV6-3
cdr3_aa: CASSPGHKGNQPQHF
cdr3_nt: TGTGCCAGCAGTCCGGGCCACAAAGGCAATCAGCCCCAGCATTTT

j_call: TRBJ2-7
d_call: .
clone_size: few
v_call: TRBV27
cdr3_aa: CATSWDGGYEQYF
cdr3_nt: TGTGCCACCTCGTGGGACGGAGGCTACGAGCAGTACTTC

j_call: TRBJ1-2
d_call: .
clone_size: few
v_call: TRBV19
cdr3_aa: CASSIGQYGYTF
cdr3_nt: TGTGCCAGTAGTATCGGTCAGTATGGCTACACCTTC

j_call: TRBJ2-7
d_call: TRBD2
clone_size: .
v_call: TRBV20-1
cdr3_aa: CSARGTSGSGTYEQYF
cdr3_nt: TGCAGTGCTAGAGGGACTAGCGGGAGTGGGACCTACGAGCAGTACTTC

j_call: TRBJ1-2
d_call: .
clone_size: few
v_call: TRBV7-2
cdr3_aa: CASSLSMTGYTF
cdr3_nt: TGTGCCAGCAGCTTATCTATGACTGGCTACACCTTC

j_call: TRBJ2-7
d_call: .
clone_size: .
v_call: TRBV28
cdr3_aa: CASTSLSFSVYEQYF
cdr3_nt: TGTGCCAGCACTTCTCTGAGTTTCAGTGTATACGAGCAGTACTTC

j_call: TRBJ2-1
d_call: TRBD2
clone_size: few
v_call: TRBV5-1
cdr3_aa: CASRGLAGSDNEQFF
cdr3_nt: TGCGCCAGCAGGGGGCTAGCGGGGAGCGACAATGAGCAGTTCTTC

j_call: TRBJ2-1
d_call: .
clone_size: few
v_call: TRBV20-1
cdr3_aa: CSARAQPPWDRQFF
cdr3_nt: TGCAGTGCTAGAGCCCAGCCCCCATGGGACCGACAGTTCTTC

j_call: TRBJ2-7
d_call: .
clone_size: .
v_call: TRBV15
cdr3_aa: CATSRLRDEQYF
cdr3_nt: TGTGCCACCAGCAGATTGCGCGACGAGCAGTACTTC

j_call: TRBJ2-2
d_call: .
clone_size: .
v_call: TRBV6-1
cdr3_aa: CASNLLNTGELFF
cdr3_nt: TGTGCCAGCAACCTCCTGAACACCGGGGAGCTGTTTTTT

j_call: TRBJ2-5
d_call: TRBD2
clone_size: .
v_call: TRBV7-3
cdr3_aa: CASSRGLAGGETQYF
cdr3_nt: TGTGCCAGCAGCCGGGGACTAGCGGGAGGGGAGACCCAGTACTTC

j_call: TRBJ2-5
d_call: TRBD1
clone_size: few
v_call: TRBV20-1
cdr3_aa: CSATTGGGETQYF
cdr3_nt: TGCAGTGCTACTACAGGGGGCGGAGAGACCCAGTACTTC

j_call: TRBJ1-5
d_call: .
clone_size: few
v_call: TRBV6-5
cdr3_aa: CASSYTADQPQHF
cdr3_nt: TGTGCCAGCAGTTACACCGCGGATCAGCCCCAGCATTTT

j_call: TRBJ2-7
d_call: .
clone_size: .
v_call: TRBV19
cdr3_aa: CASSILRGGEQYF
cdr3_nt: TGTGCCAGTAGTATCTTGAGGGGCGGCGAGCAGTACTTC

j_call: TRBJ1-2
d_call: .
clone_size: few
v_call: TRBV20-1
cdr3_aa: CSARAPPGNYGYTF
cdr3_nt: TGCAGTGCTAGAGCCCCCCCAGGGAACTATGGCTACACCTTC

j_call: TRBJ1-2
d_call: .
clone_size: .
v_call: TRBV4-2
cdr3_aa: CASSHPVKGYTF
cdr3_nt: TGTGCCAGCAGCCACCCGGTCAAGGGCTACACCTTC

j_call: TRBJ2-7
d_call: TRBD2
clone_size: .
v_call: TRBV18
cdr3_aa: CASSPGLVRSSYEQYF
cdr3_nt: TGTGCCAGCTCACCAGGACTAGTGAGGAGCTCCTACGAGCAGTACTTC

j_call: TRBJ2-3
d_call: .
clone_size: .
v_call: TRBV25-1
cdr3_aa: CASKQDRGGDTDTQYF
cdr3_nt: TGTGCCAGCAAGCAAGACCGAGGGGGGGACACAGATACGCAGTATTTT